This TCR beta chain was captured in a study of blood T cell repertoires in COVID-19. About the research overall: The United States, Italy and Spain were the sources of the acute and convalescent COVID-19 samples. In each case, the material was cDNA or gDNA derived from T cells, B-cell-depleted T cells, or PBMCs.

This clone has just one count. Original data processing: How many nucleated cells were present was estimated from reference gene primer amplification. Method: immunoSEQ multiplex PCR; TCRdb's copy keeps in-frame clones and lacks some. D and trimming come from the DNA, and the V and J calls and clone size come from that table. The sample records approximately 300,000 clones, about 87% being singletons. V shed 2 bases, J shed 5 bases, and the junction held 4 bases outside the gene matches. The CDR3 has 14 residues. The V gene's germline CDR1 is SGHNT and CDR2 YYREEE (reference sequence). Recruited during active infection, patients (from Seattle) were subsequently followed longitudinally.

Sequenced sample: peripheral blood. The origin of this receptor is a woman aged 50 to 60 with COVID-19, enrolled during active disease. The chain combines TRBV5-4 with TRBJ2-7, with 10 bases fitting TRBD2. In nucleotides, the CDR3 is TGTGCCAGCAGCTTTTCGGGACTAGCGAACGAGCAGTACTTC. Translation: CASSFSGLANEQYF.